A selection of T cell receptor beta chains follows, all from one sample in a study of cytomegalovirus exposure and HLA in healthy donors. Only in-frame clones appear in the TCRdb table, and some are missing; sequencing was by immunoSEQ multiplex PCR. The data show 150,000 to 200,000 clones, about 80% seen once. The sequenced sample was PBMCs. These receptors were obtained from a woman aged 40 to 50 in good health and CMV-seronegative. Both conserved end residues are part of each CDR3. Each record gives: V gene, J gene, clone size, CDR3 protein. The size entry is marked missing in some rows and otherwise reads once, few, many or a size class.

v_gene: TRBV6-1
j_gene: TRBJ2-7
abundance: .
CDR3aa: CASSLDARASYEQYF

v_gene: TRBV7-2
j_gene: TRBJ1-5
abundance: .
CDR3aa: CASSLYPGVQQPQHF

v_gene: TRBV5-1
j_gene: TRBJ2-3
abundance: once
CDR3aa: CASSFQGSTDTQYF

v_gene: TRBV5-1
j_gene: TRBJ1-2
abundance: .
CDR3aa: CASSVQQGGDGYTF

v_gene: TRBV18
j_gene: TRBJ2-1
abundance: .
CDR3aa: CASSPPAGDEQFF

v_gene: TRBV19
j_gene: TRBJ1-1
abundance: .
CDR3aa: CASSSRTVTEWAFF

v_gene: TRBV19
j_gene: TRBJ1-1
abundance: .
CDR3aa: CASRTIAGTEAFF

v_gene: TRBV19
j_gene: TRBJ1-2
abundance: once
CDR3aa: CASSIPGAPDRASNYGYTF

v_gene: TRBV6-1
j_gene: TRBJ1-1
abundance: .
CDR3aa: CASSEAPRGGQTEAFF

v_gene: TRBV5-1
j_gene: TRBJ1-1
abundance: few
CDR3aa: CASITGQGNTEAFF

v_gene: TRBV7-9
j_gene: TRBJ2-3
abundance: .
CDR3aa: CASSLWAGGKVTDTQYF

v_gene: TRBV2
j_gene: TRBJ2-7
abundance: .
CDR3aa: CASSEIQQGRQNF

v_gene: TRBV21-1
j_gene: TRBJ1-2
abundance: .
CDR3aa: CASSKEGGRGRRGNGYTF

v_gene: TRBV6-1
j_gene: TRBJ2-1
abundance: .
CDR3aa: CASSEEGLAEYNEQFF

v_gene: TRBV29-1
j_gene: TRBJ2-5
abundance: .
CDR3aa: CSVELAGAETQYF

v_gene: TRBV27
j_gene: TRBJ2-3
abundance: .
CDR3aa: CASSLLQLWDYGLAGDTQYF

v_gene: TRBV30
j_gene: TRBJ1-4
abundance: few
CDR3aa: CAWSRGGTNEKLFF